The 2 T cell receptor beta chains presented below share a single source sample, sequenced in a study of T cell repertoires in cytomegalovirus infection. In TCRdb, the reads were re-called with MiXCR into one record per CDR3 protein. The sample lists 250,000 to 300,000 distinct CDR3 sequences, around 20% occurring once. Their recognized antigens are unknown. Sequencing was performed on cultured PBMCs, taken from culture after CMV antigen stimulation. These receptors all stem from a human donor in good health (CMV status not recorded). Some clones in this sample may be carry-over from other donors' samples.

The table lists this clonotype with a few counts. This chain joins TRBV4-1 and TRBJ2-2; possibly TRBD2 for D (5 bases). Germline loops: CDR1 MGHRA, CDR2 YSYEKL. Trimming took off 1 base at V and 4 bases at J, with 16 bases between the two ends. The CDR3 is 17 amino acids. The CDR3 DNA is TGCGCCAGCAGCCAAGCGCTAGCCGCTATCGCCACCGGGGAGCTGTTTTTT. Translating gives CASSQALAAIATGELFF.

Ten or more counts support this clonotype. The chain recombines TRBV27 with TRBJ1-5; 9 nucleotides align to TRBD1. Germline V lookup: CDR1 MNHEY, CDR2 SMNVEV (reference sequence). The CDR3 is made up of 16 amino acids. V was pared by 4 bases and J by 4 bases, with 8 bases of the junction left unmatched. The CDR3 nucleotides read TGTGCCAGCAGTTCCGACACAGGGGGCAGAAATCAGCCCCAGCATTTT. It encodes CASSSDTGGRNQPQHF.